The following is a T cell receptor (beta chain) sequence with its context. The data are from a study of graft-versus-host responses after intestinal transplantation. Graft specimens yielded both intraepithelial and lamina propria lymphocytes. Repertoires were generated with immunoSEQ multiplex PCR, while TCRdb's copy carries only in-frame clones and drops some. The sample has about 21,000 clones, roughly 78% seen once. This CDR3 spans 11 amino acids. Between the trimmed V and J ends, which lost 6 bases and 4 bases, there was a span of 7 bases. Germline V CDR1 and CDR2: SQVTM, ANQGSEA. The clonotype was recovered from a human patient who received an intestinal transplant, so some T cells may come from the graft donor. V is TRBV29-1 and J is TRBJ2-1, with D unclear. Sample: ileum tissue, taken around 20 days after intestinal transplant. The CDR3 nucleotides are TGCAGCGTAATAGAGTACAATGAGCAGTTCTTC. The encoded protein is CSVIEYNEQFF.